The clone carrying this T cell receptor (beta chain) came up once. The target antigen is unknown. This sample is drawn from a study of T cell responses to AZD1222 COVID-19 vaccine. Study outcomes and limitations: Of spike-specific TCRs, nearly half reportedly target regions left unmutated in variants. Seropositivity was recorded at baseline in only 5 or 6 AZD1222 recipients. No repertoire was sampled before or during the peak T cell response, only after it. Possibly, clonal diversity was underestimated; donors were largely white British and included more females.

Germline V CDR1 and CDR2: KGHSH, LQKENI. V shed 3 bases and J shed 5 bases, with 14 bases lying between them. There are 14 residues in the CDR3. Method: immunoSEQ multiplex PCR; TCRdb's copy keeps in-frame clones and lacks some. In the table there are around 120,000 clones, about 85% of which are singletons. J is TRBJ2-7 and V is TRBV18; TRBD1 might be the D (5 bases). This sequence originates from an adult who received the AZD1222 COVID-19 vaccine. The sample was peripheral blood, taken 28 days after the second AZD1222 dose. CDR3 sequence: CASSPAAGIHEQYF. The CDR3 nucleotides are TGTGCCAGCTCACCGGCGGCAGGGATCCACGAGCAGTACTTC.